The rows below give T cell receptor beta chains drawn from one sample of a study of cytomegalovirus exposure and HLA in healthy donors. The repertoire was sequenced with immunoSEQ multiplex PCR; TCRdb's copy has only in-frame clones and lacks some. This table holds hundreds of thousands of clones, 75% to 90% found once. Sequencing was performed on PBMCs. These receptors all come from a woman between 18 and 29 years old in good health and CMV-seronegative. The CDR3 runs from the conserved cysteine through the conserved F or W. D genes are given only for firm matches. Clone size, where shown, is once, few, many, or a class for clones that have expanded.

len	v_gene	abundance	j_gene	d_gene	CDR3nt	CDR3aa
13	TRBV6-5	NA	TRBJ1-1	TRBD1	TGTGCCAGCAGTCTCGACAGGGTCACTGAAGCTTTCTTT	CASSLDRVTEAFF
14	TRBV5-1	NA	TRBJ2-1	TRBD2	TGCGCCAGCAGCAGCTCTAGCGGGAGCAATGAGCAGTTCTTC	CASSSSSGSNEQFF
16	TRBV4-2	NA	TRBJ2-7	TRBD2	TGTGCCAGCAGCTCACGGACTAGCGGGGGCTACTACGAGCAGTACTTC	CASSSRTSGGYYEQYF
17	TRBV13	NA	TRBJ2-1	TRBD2	TGTGCCAGCAGCTTAGGCCTTGGTAGCGGGGCAAGGGATGAGCAGTTCTTC	CASSLGLGSGARDEQFF
12	TRBV6-5	NA	TRBJ2-2	NA	TGTGCCAGCAGGGACTTGCCCGGGGAGCTGTTTTTT	CASRDLPGELFF
12	TRBV5-6	few	TRBJ2-7	NA	TGTGCCAGCAGCCGTGGGCCGCTTGAGCAGTACTTC	CASSRGPLEQYF
16	TRBV19	NA	TRBJ1-4	TRBD1	TGTGCCAGTAGTGCGGGACAGGTGGCGGTAAGGGAAAAACTGTTTTTT	CASSAGQVAVREKLFF
17	TRBV7-2	NA	TRBJ2-2	TRBD2	TGTGCCAGCAGGTTGCGCGGGGGGGCCGTTGGCACCGGGGAGCTGTTTTTT	CASRLRGGAVGTGELFF
12	TRBV19	NA	TRBJ1-1	NA	TGTGCCAGTAGTATCCGGGGGGTAGGGGCTTTCTTT	CASSIRGVGAFF
16	TRBV5-4	NA	TRBJ2-7	TRBD1	TGTTCCAGCAGGTTGGGGGGCTCAGGGGGCGCGGACGAGCAGTACTTC	CSSRLGGSGGADEQYF
13	TRBV7-8	NA	TRBJ2-3	TRBD2	TGTGCCAGCCTCCTAGCGGGGACAGATACGCAGTATTTT	CASLLAGTDTQYF
14	TRBV7-2	NA	TRBJ2-3	NA	TGTGCCAGCAGCTTTGGGGGAGGTACAGATACGCAGTATTTT	CASSFGGGTDTQYF
14	TRBV5-1	once	TRBJ2-1	NA	TGCGCCAGCAGCTTGGTTGTTTCCTCGAATGAGCAGTTCTTC	CASSLVVSSNEQFF
17	TRBV7-6	NA	TRBJ2-7	TRBD2	TGTGCCAGCAGCACCCCAGGACCTTCTAGCGGGGGTTACGAGCAGTACTTC	CASSTPGPSSGGYEQYF
15	TRBV28	NA	TRBJ2-5	TRBD1	TGTGCCAGCAGTTTACTGGGACAGCTACAAGAGACCCAGTACTTC	CASSLLGQLQETQYF
14	TRBV11-3	NA	TRBJ2-7	NA	TGTGCCAGCAGCTTTTCCGGGGGCTCCTACGAGCAGTACTTC	CASSFSGGSYEQYF
13	TRBV6-6	NA	TRBJ1-2	NA	TGTGCCAGCAGCCTGCGGCCACGCTATGGCTACACCTTC	CASSLRPRYGYTF
16	TRBV7-9	NA	TRBJ1-3	TRBD1	TGTTCCAGCAGCTCCCTCCCCAGGGGGTTAGGAAACACCATATATTTT	CSSSSLPRGLGNTIYF
15	TRBV15	NA	TRBJ2-7	TRBD2	TGTGCCACCAGCGTCGGGACTAGCGGGGGTAACGAGCAGTACTTC	CATSVGTSGGNEQYF
15	TRBV11-2	NA	TRBJ2-7	TRBD2	TGTGCCAGCAGCTCCGCAAGCGGGAGTCCCTACGAGCAGTACTTC	CASSSASGSPYEQYF
15	TRBV7-7	NA	TRBJ2-5	TRBD1	TGTGCCAGCAGTATGAGACAGGGGGGGAGAGAGACCCAGTACTTC	CASSMRQGGRETQYF
14	TRBV4-1	NA	TRBJ2-7	TRBD1	TGCGCCAGCAGGGTCGGGACAGGGGCCTACGAGCAGTACTTC	CASRVGTGAYEQYF
15	TRBV7-2	NA	TRBJ2-3	NA	TGTGCCAGCAGCTTAACTAGCCCGCCCGTAGATACGCAGTATTTT	CASSLTSPPVDTQYF
17	TRBV2	few	TRBJ2-6	TRBD1	TGTGCCAGCAGTACCCGACAGGGGGGGGTTGGGGCCAACGTCCTGACTTTC	CASSTRQGGVGANVLTF
13	TRBV5-6	NA	TRBJ2-3	NA	TGTGCCAGCAGCTTCTCGGGGGACCGTACGCAGTATTTT	CASSFSGDRTQYF
14	TRBV9	once	TRBJ2-7	NA	TGTGCCAGCAGCGTAGGACAAGTTAACTACGAGCAGTACTTC	CASSVGQVNYEQYF
16	TRBV18	NA	TRBJ2-2	TRBD2	TGTGCCAGCTCACCGGCGGGACTAGTGGGCACCGGGGAGCTGTTTTTT	CASSPAGLVGTGELFF
16	TRBV7-9	NA	TRBJ2-2	TRBD2	TGTGCCAGCAGCTTTGTTCCGGGACTAGCTGCCGGGGAGCTGTTTTTT	CASSFVPGLAAGELFF
13	TRBV5-1	once	TRBJ2-1	NA	TGCGCCAGCACGAAGGCGGACTACAATGAGCAGTTCTTC	CASTKADYNEQFF
14	TRBV27	NA	TRBJ2-1	NA	TGTGCCAGCAGTTTCGTGGGGGGGCGGAATGAGCAGTTCTTC	CASSFVGGRNEQFF
16	TRBV7-6	NA	TRBJ2-2	NA	TGTGCCAGCAGCTTATCAGGCAGGGCATACACCGGGGAGCTGTTTTTT	CASSLSGRAYTGELFF
15	TRBV6-1	NA	TRBJ2-2	TRBD1	TGTGCCAGCAGTGAGCTTGGACAGGGGGGCGGGGAGCTGTTTTTT	CASSELGQGGGELFF
14	TRBV5-1	NA	TRBJ1-1	TRBD1	TGCGCCAGCAGCCTTCGACAGGGGAGTACTGAAGCTTTCTTT	CASSLRQGSTEAFF
12	TRBV28	NA	TRBJ1-2	NA	TGTGCCAGCAGTTTGGCCATCTATGGCTACACCTTC	CASSLAIYGYTF
15	TRBV5-4	NA	TRBJ1-2	NA	TGTGCCAGCAGCACCCGCGGTTCCGGGGTCTATGGCTACACCTTC	CASSTRGSGVYGYTF
17	TRBV5-1	NA	TRBJ1-2	TRBD1	TGCGCCAGCAGCTGGGGACAGGGGGCTGGGTTTGACTATGGCTACACCTTC	CASSWGQGAGFDYGYTF
18	TRBV10-2	NA	TRBJ2-3	TRBD2	TGCGCCAGCAGATCTGGAGGGGTTGCTACTAGCGGGGGGGGGTTTTTGTATTTT	CASRSGGVATSGGGFLYF
13	TRBV6-1	NA	TRBJ1-1	NA	TGTGCCAGCAGTGTAGGGGGAAGGACTGAAGCTTTCTTT	CASSVGGRTEAFF
15	TRBV5-1	NA	TRBJ1-3	NA	TGCGCCAGCAGCTTGGAGACAATGACTGGAAACACCATATATTTT	CASSLETMTGNTIYF
14	TRBV5-1	NA	TRBJ2-3	TRBD2	TGCGCCAGCAGCTTAAGCGGGGGCACAGATACGCAGTATTTT	CASSLSGGTDTQYF
15	TRBV21-1	once	TRBJ2-1	NA	TGTGCCAGCAGCATCGGGTACCGCTCCTACAATGAGCAGTTCTTC	CASSIGYRSYNEQFF